The T cell receptor (beta chain) under discussion was sequenced for a study of T cell repertoires in cytomegalovirus infection. In its sample, this clonotype was seen many times. TCRdb ran MiXCR on the reads and lists one entry per CDR3 protein. The repertoire holds approximately 490,000 distinct CDR3 sequences, about 11% seen once, with more than 8.5% in the top ten. This CDR3 is built from 15 residues. Germline assignment: CDR1 SGHTA and CDR2 FQGNSA. Trimming cost V 1 base and J 0 bases, with 8 bases left between them. Sequences were obtained from PBMCs. The J gene is TRBJ2-3, the V gene TRBV7-2; D is perhaps TRBD1 or TRBD2 (6 bases each). This receptor was obtained from a human donor in good health (CMV status not recorded). Some clones in this sample may be carry-over from other donors' samples. The CDR3: CASSLGGASTDTQYF. DNA of the CDR3: TGTGCCAGCAGCTTAGGGGGGGCTAGCACAGATACGCAGTATTTT.